These 8 T cell receptor beta chains were sequenced from one sample in a study of blood T cell repertoires in COVID-19. Measured with immunoSEQ multiplex PCR; TCRdb has only the in-frame clones, and not every one. The table lists some 150,000 clones, around 91% of them singletons, with roughly 15% in the top ten. What was sequenced was peripheral blood. The receptors originated from a woman aged 40 to 50 with acute or convalescent COVID-19.

V and J are TRBV18 and TRBJ1-2; a possible D gene is TRBD1 (6 bases). CDR3 length: 13 residues. Germline CDR1 reads KGHSH; CDR2 reads LQKENI. The V end was cut by 6 bases, the J end by 2 bases, with 10 bases between. CDR3 residues: CASSSGTNYGYTF. The CDR3 bases are TGTGCCAGCTCTTCCGGGACAAACTATGGCTACACCTTC.

This chain joins TRBV30 and TRBJ2-4; 11 bases line up with TRBD1. The CDR3 is 13 residues long. Germline lookup yields CDR1 GTSNPN and CDR2 SVGIG (reference sequence). The junction had 3 bases not matched to a gene; V was cut back by 3 bases and J by 8 bases. CDR3 sequence reads: CAWSGGQGDIQYF. In nucleotides, the CDR3 is TGTGCCTGGAGCGGGGGACAGGGGGACATTCAGTACTTC.

The genes are TRBV19 and TRBJ2-7; D is perhaps TRBD1 (6 bases). Germline-derived CDR1 and CDR2 are LNHDA and SQIVND (reference sequence). Trimming took off 3 bases at V and 4 bases at J, with 10 bases between the two ends. The CDR3 has 13 amino acids. The CDR3 reads CASSITGSYEQYF. In DNA, the CDR3 is TGTGCCAGTAGTATTACAGGGTCTTACGAGCAGTACTTC.

J is TRBJ2-1 and V is TRBV30, with 7 positions matching TRBD2. The CDR3 is 15 amino acids. Germline V gene data show CDR1 as GTSNPN and CDR2 as SVGIG (reference sequence). V lost 2 bases to trimming and J lost 0 bases; unmatched junction nucleotides: 4. CDR3 sequence: CAWSPGRSSYNEQFF. CDR3 nucleotide sequence: TGTGCCTGGAGTCCCGGGAGGAGCTCCTACAATGAGCAGTTCTTC.

CDR3 bases: TGTGCCAGCAGCTTCGGTCAGGAGGTCGGCACAGATACGCAGTATTTT. Amino acid sequence: CASSFGQEVGTDTQYF. The V call is TRBV9, the J call TRBJ2-3; possibly TRBD2 for D (5 bases). The CDR3 totals 16 residues. CDR1 SGDLS and CDR2 YYNGEE come from the germline V gene. V shed 4 bases and J shed 1 base, with 16 bases lying between them.

This clone was seen a few times. The gene calls are TRBV4-2 and TRBJ1-1, with a tentative D call TRBD1 (5 bases). Trimming removed 4 bases from V and 0 bases from J, with 12 bases in between. The CDR3 extends over 15 amino acids. In germline, CDR1 is LGHNA, CDR2 YNFKEQ. The CDR3 DNA sequence: TGTGCCAGCAGCCTGGGGCCCAACATGAACACTGAAGCTTTCTTT. Translated: CASSLGPNMNTEAFF.

This chain connects TRBV12-5 to TRBJ2-1; 7 positions agree with TRBD1. Germline CDR1 is LGHNT and CDR2 is FRNRAP. CDR3 size: 16 residues. V trimming: 0 bases; J trimming: 4 bases; junction bases outside the gene matches: 6. DNA for the CDR3: TGTGCTAGTGGTTTGGTACTCCGGGACAGTTACAATGAGCAGTTCTTC. Its protein is CASGLVLRDSYNEQFF.

This chain uses TRBV7-9 with TRBJ2-2; possible D gene TRBD2, 6 bases. This CDR3 comprises 13 residues. The ends were cut back, 5 bases at V and 4 bases at J, with 8 bases in the middle. Germline V gene lookup returns CDR1 SEHNR and CDR2 FQNEAQ (reference sequence). In DNA, the CDR3 is TGTGCCAGCAGCATGACTAGCACCGGGGAGCTGTTTTTT. Encoded protein: CASSMTSTGELFF.